The clone carrying this T cell receptor beta chain was recorded a few times. Its antigen is not known. Germline V CDR1 and CDR2: MGHDK, SYGVNS. After removal of 5 bases from V and 3 bases from J, the junction contained 3 bases not matched to a gene. This CDR3 is 13 amino acids long. These data originate in a study of cytomegalovirus exposure and HLA in healthy donors. The PCR was carried out with 60 Vbeta primers and 13 Jbeta primers. Data came from immunoSEQ multiplex PCR; TCRdb stores just in-frame clones and leaves some out. The sample lists over 150,000 clones, 77% seen once, with roughly 3.6% in the top ten. Findings of the study overall: Later on, an analysis found that several of the most significant clusters appeared to be linked to common viral pathogens, which included parvovirus B19. Later analysis found that TCR beta chains associated with HLA were more clonally expanded than other, equally common chains. TCR beta chain V- and J-gene trimming was linked, in a later analysis, to a missense variant in DCLRE1C. Using the classifier, cytomegalovirus status was reportedly diagnosed with high specificity and sensitivity.

The V gene is TRBV25-1, the J gene TRBJ2-7; 8 nucleotides align to TRBD2. The sample consisted of PBMCs. This clonotype was sampled from a woman aged 60-75 years in good health and CMV-seropositive. This chain's CDR3 is CASSKSGSYEQYF. The CDR3, as DNA: TGTGCCAGCAGTAAAAGCGGGAGCTACGAGCAGTACTTC.